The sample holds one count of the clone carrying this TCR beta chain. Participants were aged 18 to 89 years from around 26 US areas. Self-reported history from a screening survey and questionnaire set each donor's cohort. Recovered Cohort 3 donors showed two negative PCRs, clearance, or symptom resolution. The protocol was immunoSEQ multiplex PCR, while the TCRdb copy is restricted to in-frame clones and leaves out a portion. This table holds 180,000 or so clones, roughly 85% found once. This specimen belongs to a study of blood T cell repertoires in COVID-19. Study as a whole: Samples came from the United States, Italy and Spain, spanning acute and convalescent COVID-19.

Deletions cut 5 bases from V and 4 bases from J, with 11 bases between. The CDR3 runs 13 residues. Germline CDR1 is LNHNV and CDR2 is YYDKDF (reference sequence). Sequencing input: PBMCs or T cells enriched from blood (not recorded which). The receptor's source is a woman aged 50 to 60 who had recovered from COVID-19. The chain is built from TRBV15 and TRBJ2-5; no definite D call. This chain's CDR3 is CATSFRTGETQYF. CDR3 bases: TGTGCCACCAGCTTCCGTACCGGAGAGACCCAGTACTTC.